The sequence of this T cell receptor (beta chain) was determined in a study of spatial heterogeneity in lung cancer. Study overall: More than eight raw reads, on average, carried each unique TCR and UMI combination. Study-level results: At tumor resection, ubiquitous expanded TCRs were detected in blood more often than later.

Single TCR cDNA molecules each had their own unique molecular identifier. TCRdb re-derived calls from the 5' RACE reads in MiXCR, one entry per CDR3 protein. The repertoire holds 13,000 to 15,000 distinct CDR3 sequences, with roughly a tenth as singletons. Noted time point: sample taken at primary tumor resection. No cell sorting; template was whole RNA from tumor, lung tissue or PBMC. The sample holds many counts of this clonotype. Its specificity is not known. CDR1 is SNHLY, CDR2 FYNNEI, per germline. The CDR3 is made up of 15 amino acids. The V gene lost 6 bases and the J gene lost 2 bases, with 13 bases spanning the gap.

The gene calls are TRBV2 and TRBJ2-2, with D perhaps matching TRBD1 (5 bases). Here the sequenced sample was PBMCs, taken at surgery. The source of this sequence is a male donor with early-stage non-small cell lung cancer. The CDR3 DNA reads TGTGCCAGCAGACTTAGGACATCCAACACCGGGGAGCTGTTTTTT. Translation gives CASRLRTSNTGELFF.